A selection of T cell receptor beta chains follows, all from one sample in a study of early T cells in non-severe SARS-CoV-2 infection. MiXCR, applied by TCRdb to the 5' RACE reads, yields one record per CDR3 protein. The sample gives more than 55,000 distinct CDR3 sequences, roughly an eighth of which show up once; approximately 1.3% is in the top ten. The sample taken for sequencing was whole blood. The receptor source for this set is an adult who was a healthcare worker with PCR-confirmed SARS-CoV-2 infection or an uninfected control (not recorded which). Both conserved end residues are part of each CDR3.

v_call	j_call	cdr3_aa
TRBV10-3	TRBJ2-2	CAIGTRGTGELFF
TRBV5-4	TRBJ2-7	CASSSGSEQYF
TRBV19	TRBJ1-3	CASSTVAGGDGGNTIYF
TRBV5-5	TRBJ2-1	CASISQGHYNEQFF
TRBV19	TRBJ2-7	CASSPGGQDSYEQYF
TRBV7-8	TRBJ1-4	CASSLVARGLTEKLFF
TRBV7-6	TRBJ2-1	CASSLVGGTYNEQFF
TRBV3-1	TRBJ1-5	CASSHRSNQPQHF
TRBV27	TRBJ1-4	CASSFIPPGTGGPNEKLFF
TRBV29-1	TRBJ1-1	CSVEGSNPEAFF
TRBV29-1	TRBJ2-7	CSVDEGDRGPYEQYF
TRBV20-1	TRBJ1-3	CSAPRGAGGSGNTIYF
TRBV4-2	TRBJ2-5	CASRRTGAGETQYF
TRBV5-4	TRBJ2-7	CASSPPGSDEQYF
TRBV28	TRBJ1-2	CASSLGGDYGYTF
TRBV5-1	TRBJ2-3	CASQRGGFGDTQYF
TRBV7-6	TRBJ2-7	CASSLGDRSYEQYF
TRBV4-1	TRBJ1-5	CASSQDLGVRPQHF
TRBV6-5	TRBJ2-7	CASSYKGPSYEQYF
TRBV12-3/TRBV12-4	TRBJ1-6	CASSGPGSPLHF
TRBV5-1	TRBJ2-1	CASSHRTGNEQFF
TRBV7-9	TRBJ2-3	CASSQSTDTQYF
TRBV3-1	TRBJ2-5	CASSQSGTEETQYF
TRBV7-9	TRBJ1-5	CASSLGPGQRGSRNQPQHF
TRBV4-3	TRBJ1-1	CASSQGLLTTTEAFF
TRBV5-1	TRBJ2-3	CTSSPGTGLSTDTQYF
TRBV12-3/TRBV12-4	TRBJ2-7	CASSLAGASYEQYF
TRBV11-2	TRBJ2-3	CASSRRADPRDTQYF
TRBV20-1	TRBJ2-1	CSARASFSGGLAGSYNEQFF
TRBV5-5	TRBJ2-1	CASGVLSRDEQFF
TRBV10-3	TRBJ2-7	CAISDSSYEQYF
TRBV12-3/TRBV12-4	TRBJ1-6	CASSLVSLQGGSPLHF
TRBV7-2	TRBJ2-7	CASSLGGRSYEQYF
TRBV7-9	TRBJ2-5	CASSLYMTGSWETQYF
TRBV7-3	TRBJ1-1	CATATGVVTEAFF
TRBV12-3/TRBV12-4	TRBJ2-7	CASRPGQGAYEQYF
TRBV20-1	TRBJ1-2	CSAEQEGNYGYTF
TRBV7-9	TRBJ1-2	CASSLLSDGNYGYTF
TRBV11-2	TRBJ2-3	CASSHGGPADTQYF